The present T cell receptor (beta chain) was sequenced within a study of control samples from healthy donors and cancer patients. The data were produced by immunoSEQ multiplex PCR, yet TCRdb's version contains in-frame clones alone and is incomplete. This sample has some 120,000 clones, with 70% to 90% found just once. Germline trimming cut 8 bases from V and 4 bases from J; bases unmatched to any gene: 9. The germline V gene encodes CDR1 MNHEY and CDR2 SMNVEV (reference sequence). The CDR3 spans 14 residues. The receptor was derived from a man between 45 and 60 years old in good health. Sequencing used blood. The chain employs TRBV27 and TRBJ1-1, with 8 bases that match TRBD1. The CDR3 region is CASGQGAILTEAFF. In DNA form, the CDR3 reads TGTGCCAGCGGCCAGGGGGCCATTCTCACTGAAGCTTTCTTT.